This T cell receptor (beta chain) is from a study of shared clonotypes between healthy human individuals. Produced via immunoSEQ multiplex PCR; TCRdb's table is partial and in-frame only. Of about 2 million clones in the sample, about 95% were seen once. Positive CCR7 selection of CD45RO-negative cells yielded the naive CD8 cells, and terminally differentiated effector memory CD45RA+ cells were excluded. Germline values: CDR1 PRHDT, CDR2 FYEKMQ (reference sequence). V was shortened by 0 bases and J by 3 bases, with 9 bases between the two germline ends. The CDR3 loop spans 14 amino acids. This sequence joins TRBV13 and TRBJ2-7; D might be TRBD2 (6 bases). This clonotype originated in a man aged 18 to 30 in good health. The sample taken for sequencing was naive CD8+ T cells sorted from blood. The CDR3 spells CASSLGSDYYEQYF. CDR3 bases: TGTGCCAGCAGCTTAGGGTCGGACTACTACGAGCAGTACTTC.